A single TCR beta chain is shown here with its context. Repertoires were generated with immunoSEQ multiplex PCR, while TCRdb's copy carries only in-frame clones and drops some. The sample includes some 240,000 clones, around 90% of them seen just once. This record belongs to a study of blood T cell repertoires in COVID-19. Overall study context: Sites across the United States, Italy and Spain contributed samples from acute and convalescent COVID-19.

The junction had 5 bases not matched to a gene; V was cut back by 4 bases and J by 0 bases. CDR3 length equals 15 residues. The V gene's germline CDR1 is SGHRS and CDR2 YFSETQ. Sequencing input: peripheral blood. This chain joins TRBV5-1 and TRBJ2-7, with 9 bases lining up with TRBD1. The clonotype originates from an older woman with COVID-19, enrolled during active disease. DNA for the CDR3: TGCGCCAGCAGCCCCCAGGGACAGGGCTCCTACGAGCAGTACTTC. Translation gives CASSPQGQGSYEQYF.